In this sample, the clone carrying this TCR beta chain turned up many times. The antigen is unknown. All of the donors were Caucasians in good health. A single record per CDR3 protein comes from TCRdb applying MiXCR to the 5' RACE reads. Altogether approximately 550,000 distinct CDR3 sequences are present, 20% to 25% being singletons, with the ten largest covering approximately 0.52%. These data come from a study of identical twins. Study-wide findings and caveats: Twin pairs had excess sharing that was weaker in beta out-of-frame sequences. Instead of following the same donors, the conclusions were based on cross-sectional statistical analysis.

Per germline, CDR1 KGHDR and CDR2 SFDVKD. Trimming removed 4 bases from V and 4 bases from J, with 7 bases in between. The CDR3 runs to 13 residues. These sequences were also reported in another study, on yellow fever vaccine responses in identical twins.

The origin of this receptor is a woman aged 18-30 years in good health. The sequenced sample was CD4+ T cells sorted from blood. V is TRBV24-1 and J is TRBJ1-5; the D is unclear. For the CDR3, the DNA is TGTGCCACCAGTGAGTTATCTAATCAGCCCCAGCATTTT. Its protein product is CATSELSNQPQHF.